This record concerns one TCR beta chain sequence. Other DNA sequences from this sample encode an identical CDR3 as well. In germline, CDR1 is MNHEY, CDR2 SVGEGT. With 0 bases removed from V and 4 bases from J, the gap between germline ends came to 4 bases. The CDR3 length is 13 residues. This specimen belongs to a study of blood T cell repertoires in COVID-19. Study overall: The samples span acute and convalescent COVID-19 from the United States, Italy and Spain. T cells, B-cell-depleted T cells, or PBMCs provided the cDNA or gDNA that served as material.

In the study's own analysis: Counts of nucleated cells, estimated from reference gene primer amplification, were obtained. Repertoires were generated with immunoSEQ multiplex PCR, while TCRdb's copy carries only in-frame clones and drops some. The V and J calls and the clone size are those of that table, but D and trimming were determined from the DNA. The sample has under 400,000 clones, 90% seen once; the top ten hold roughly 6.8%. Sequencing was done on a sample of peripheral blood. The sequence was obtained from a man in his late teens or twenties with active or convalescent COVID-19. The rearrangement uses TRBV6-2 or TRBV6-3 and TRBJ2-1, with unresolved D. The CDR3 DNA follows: TGTGCCAGCAGTTACTCCCGGTACAATGAGCAGTTCTTC. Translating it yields CASSYSRYNEQFF.